This entry lists 2 T cell receptor beta chains sequenced from one sample in a study of shared clonotypes between healthy human individuals. Assay: immunoSEQ multiplex PCR; the TCRdb copy retains only in-frame clones and omits some. This table has hundreds of thousands of clones, about 74% appearing once. The sequencing input was memory CD4+ T cells sorted from blood. Subset noted: CD45RA-negative fraction. The receptors stem from a woman aged 25-40 years in good health.

This clone was counted a single time. V is TRBV4-1 and J is TRBJ1-3; no clear D gene. Germline-derived CDR1 and CDR2 are MGHRA and YSYEKL. Between the trimmed V and J ends, which lost 1 base and 2 bases, there was a span of 6 bases. CDR3 length equals 14 residues. CDR3: CASSQVGTGNTIYF. The CDR3 DNA is TGCGCCAGCAGCCAAGTAGGTACTGGAAACACCATATATTTT.

The chain recombines TRBV5-1 with TRBJ2-1, with D possibly TRBD2 on 5 matching bases. CDR3 length equals 15 residues. In germline, CDR1 is SGHRS, CDR2 YFSETQ. Deletions cut 0 bases from V and 3 bases from J, with 10 bases between. For the CDR3, the DNA is TGCGCCAGCAGCTTGGAGAGCGGAGGCTACAATGAGCAGTTCTTC. This sequence encodes CASSLESGGYNEQFF.